These 16 T cell receptor beta chains came from one sample sequenced in a study of blood T cell repertoires in COVID-19. TCRdb keeps only in-frame clones here, not all; method: immunoSEQ multiplex PCR. The sample contains roughly 150,000 clones, roughly 90% of which appear only once. Sequenced input: peripheral blood. The source of these receptors is a man aged 55 to 69 with acute or convalescent COVID-19.

The V gene is TRBV18, the J gene TRBJ2-7, with 8 bases aligning to TRBD2. The germline gives CDR1 KGHSH, CDR2 LQKENI. The V gene end was trimmed by 0 bases and the J gene end by 5 bases; junction bases not matched to a gene: 3. The CDR3 runs 14 residues. DNA of the CDR3: TGTGCCAGCTCACCACCACTAGCGGATAACGAGCAGTACTTC. Residues: CASSPPLADNEQYF. The full variable domain, with the rest looked up from reference TRBV18 and TRBJ2-7, is NAGVMQNPRHLVRRRGQEARLRCSPMKGHSHVYWYRQLPEEGLKFMVYLQKENIIDESGMPKERFSAEFPKEGPSILRIQQVVRGDSAAYFCASSPPLADNEQYFGPGTRLTVT.

V usage is TRBV6-4 and J usage is TRBJ2-3; 11 positions match TRBD1. The germline CDR1 and CDR2 sequences are MRHNA and SNTAGT. Germline trimming cut 5 bases from V and 4 bases from J; bases unmatched to any gene: 8. CDR3 size: 16 residues. The CDR3 sequence: CASSSDVGQGADTQYF. The CDR3 DNA follows: TGTGCCAGCAGTAGTGACGTGGGACAGGGGGCAGATACGCAGTATTTT.

This sequence joins TRBV6-5 and TRBJ1-1; D remains unclear. Germline lookup yields CDR1 MNHEY and CDR2 SVGAGI. The CDR3 runs to 11 residues. V lost 6 bases and J 8 bases, leaving 10 bases between the germline ends. Written as DNA, the CDR3 is TGTGCCAGCAGCCGAGGTCTGGAAGCTTTCTTT. This codes for CASSRGLEAFF.

The chain has TRBV4-1 and TRBJ2-2; TRBD2 aligns across 9 bases. Germline values: CDR1 MGHRA, CDR2 YSYEKL. The trim removed 1 base at V and 6 bases at J, leaving 0 bases unmatched. The length of the CDR3 is 14 residues. CDR3: CASSQGLAAGELFF. The CDR3 nucleotides are TGCGCCAGCAGCCAAGGACTAGCGGCCGGGGAGCTGTTTTTT.

CDR3 protein: CASSLWRQGVNEQFF. DNA for the CDR3: TGTGCCAGCAGTTTATGGCGACAGGGGGTGAATGAGCAGTTCTTC. This rearrangement joins TRBV28 to TRBJ2-1; TRBD1 agrees at 9 bases. V lost 0 bases to trimming and J lost 7 bases; unmatched junction nucleotides: 4. From germline, CDR1 is MDHEN and CDR2 SYDVKM. This CDR3 comprises 15 residues.

About this clone itself: A junction boundary mismatches the germline segment, possibly from a read error. CDR3 residues: CASSRGQGSYNQQFF. CDR3 sequence (DNA): TGTGCCAGCAGCCGTGGACAGGGTTCCTACAATCAGCAGTTCTTC. This chain links TRBV13 with TRBJ2-1; the match to TRBD1 covers 8 bases. Germline V gives CDR1 PRHDT, CDR2 FYEKMQ (reference sequence). The CDR3 covers 15 residues.

This clone is a singleton in its sample. This chain joins TRBV2 and TRBJ2-5, with D unclear. The CDR3 contains 11 residues. Between the trimmed V and J ends, which lost 10 bases and 3 bases, there was a span of 9 bases. CDR1 is SNHLY, CDR2 FYNNEI, per germline. In DNA form, the CDR3 reads TGTGCCACCTACAGAAAAGAGACCCAGTACTTC. It specifies CATYRKETQYF.

This clone occurred a few times. At one boundary the junction diverges from the germline segment, which might be a read error. V and J are TRBV11-2 and TRBJ2-1; 8 bases are shared with TRBD2. Germline CDR1 is SGHAT and CDR2 is FQNNGV. The CDR3 totals 15 residues. CDR3 amino acids: CASRPPGLGLLGRVF. The CDR3 bases are TGTGCCAGCAGACCGCCGGGACTAGGACTTCTCGGTCGTGTCTTC.

CDR3 in DNA: TGTGCCAGCAGGCCGACTAGCGGCTCCTACAATGAGCAGTTCTTC. Its protein product is CASRPTSGSYNEQFF. The rearrangement uses TRBV7-3 and TRBJ2-1, with 9 bases lining up with TRBD2. V shed 6 bases and J 0 bases; nucleotides not matched to a gene: 3. Germline CDR1 is SGHTA and CDR2 is FQGTGA. CDR3 size: 15 residues.

V usage is TRBV10-2 and J usage is TRBJ1-2; D gene ambiguous. This CDR3 comprises 13 residues. Germline V gene sequence: CDR1 WSHSY, CDR2 SAAADI. V was shortened by 4 bases and J by 3 bases, with 9 bases between the two germline ends. The CDR3 nucleotides are TGCGCCAGCAGTGCCCAGGCCGACTATGGCTACACCTTC. This gives the protein CASSAQADYGYTF.

This clone has more than one count but fewer than ten. The rearrangement joins TRBV4-1 to TRBJ2-1; D is perhaps TRBD1 (6 bases). Germline CDR1 reads MGHRA; CDR2 reads YSYEKL. V lost 1 base, J lost 6 bases, and 16 bases lay in between. This CDR3 spans 16 amino acids. The DNA for the CDR3 is TGCGCCAGCAGCCAAGTCCTCAGAACAGGGAGCAATGAGCAGTTCTTC. Residues: CASSQVLRTGSNEQFF.

CDR3 sequence reads: CASTGTGTQTGELFF. The CDR3 coding sequence is TGTGCCAGCACCGGAACCGGGACACAGACCGGGGAGCTGTTTTTT. The chain links TRBV2 to TRBJ2-2, with D tentatively TRBD1 (6 bases). Germline lookup yields CDR1 SNHLY and CDR2 FYNNEI. Trimming cost V 7 bases and J 5 bases, with 17 bases left between them. CDR3 size: 15 residues.

The rearrangement links TRBV21-1 to TRBJ2-1; the table's TRBD2 call for D was not verified on the DNA. TRBV21-1 is a recognized pseudogene. The CDR3 consists of 21 residues. This chain's CDR3 is CASSKGTSGAVGGLSYNEQFF. In DNA, the CDR3 is TGTGCCAGCAGCAAAGGGACTAGCGGGGCGGTTGGGGGACTGTCCTACAATGAGCAGTTCTTC.

This chain joins TRBV5-6 and TRBJ2-7; 9 bases match TRBD1. The CDR3 sequence is 15 residues long. The V gene end was trimmed by 4 bases and the J gene end by 1 base; junction bases not matched to a gene: 6. The germline V gene encodes CDR1 SGHDT and CDR2 YYEEEE. CDR3 sequence: CASSPTGTGSYEQYF. DNA for the CDR3: TGTGCCAGCAGCCCGACCGGGACAGGGTCCTACGAGCAGTACTTC.

The V and J genes are TRBV7-6 and TRBJ2-3; the match to TRBD1 covers 7 bases. This CDR3 contains 17 residues. J lost 2 bases, V lost 0 bases, and 8 bases had no gene match. Germline CDR1 is SGHVS and CDR2 is FNYEAQ. CDR3 residues: CASSLAVGDSPTDTQYF. The CDR3 nucleotides read TGTGCCAGCAGCTTAGCTGTAGGGGACAGCCCCACAGATACGCAGTATTTT.

This chain uses TRBV7-6 with TRBJ2-1, with D perhaps TRBD1 (6 bases). The CDR3 sequence is 16 residues long. Looked up from germline, CDR1 is SGHVS and CDR2 is FNYEAQ. V dropped 2 bases and J dropped 3 bases, with 14 bases sitting between them. The CDR3 sequence: CASSLFSGTLYNEQFF. CDR3 sequence (DNA): TGTGCCAGCAGCTTATTCTCCGGGACACTCTACAATGAGCAGTTCTTC.